This T cell receptor (beta chain) was captured in a study of T cells in Graves' hyperthyroidism and ophthalmopathy. This clonotype was seen many times. Its antigen is still unknown. Amplification of TCR beta CDR3 regions was performed using RNA transcripts as template. RT-PCR in the first round (using the HTBI primer set) targeted the TCR CDR3. One entry per CDR3 protein, called by TCRdb with MiXCR from the multiplex PCR reads. The sample lists under 550,000 distinct CDR3 sequences, 20% occurring once. Study-level findings and limits: Blood also showed most of the thyroid clonotypes that were expanded above 0.001.

V was shortened by 5 bases and J by 3 bases, with 10 bases between the two germline ends. CDR3 size: 13 residues. The germline V gene encodes CDR1 SGHAT and CDR2 FQDESV (reference sequence). The cohort's ophthalmopathy patients, a group with duration under 3 months, had a Clinical Activity Score of at least 3 and a NOSPECS grade of at least 4. Exclusion followed for patients with uncontrolled infection, other autoimmune disease, pregnancy or lactation. The chain combines TRBV11-1 with TRBJ1-1; unclear D gene. The receptor's source is a man aged 35 to 55 with Graves' ophthalmopathy. Sequenced material: blood. CDR3 loop: CASSGGLYTEAFF. As DNA, the CDR3 is TGTGCCAGCAGCGGAGGACTGTACACTGAAGCTTTCTTT. Looking up the rest from reference TRBV11-1 and TRBJ1-1 gives the full variable domain: EAEVAQSPRYKITEKSQAVAFWCDPISGHATLYWYRQILGQGPELLVQFQDESVVDDSQLPKDRFSAERLKGVDSTLKIQPAELGDSAMYLCASSGGLYTEAFFGQGTRLTVV.